These T cell receptor beta chains were read from a single sample in a study of Graves' ophthalmopathy and Graves' hyperthyroidism. TCRdb reprocessed the multiplex PCR reads via MiXCR and lists one record per CDR3 protein. The profile shows roughly 160,000 distinct CDR3 sequences, over 35% of them singletons. The sample comprised peripheral blood. These TCRs come from a woman aged 40-49 years with Graves' ophthalmopathy. The CDR3 runs from the conserved cysteine through the conserved F or W. The D gene is left open where the match is weak. Where a row states a size, it is once, few, many or the class of an expanded clone; other rows omit it.

D gene	V gene	clone size	J gene	CDR3 protein	CDR3 DNA
TRBD1	TRBV12-3/TRBV12-4	many	TRBJ2-7	CASTTGTGGAYEQYF	TGTGCCAGCACCACTGGGACAGGGGGGGCCTACGAGCAGTACTTC
NA	TRBV30	many	TRBJ2-7	CAWSRPGGEQYF	TGTGCCTGGAGTCGCCCCGGGGGCGAGCAGTACTTC
TRBD2	TRBV12-3/TRBV12-4	many	TRBJ2-2	CASSLAGGQAGELFF	TGTGCCAGCAGTTTAGCGGGAGGGCAAGCCGGGGAGCTGTTTTTT
TRBD2	TRBV6-2/TRBV6-3	NA	TRBJ2-7	CASSPGTSGRRAYEQYF	TGTGCCAGCAGTCCCGGGACTAGCGGGAGGAGAGCCTACGAGCAGTACTTC
NA	TRBV6-5	NA	TRBJ1-5	CASSYYADSNQPQHF	TGTGCCAGCAGTTACTATGCTGATAGCAATCAGCCCCAGCATTTT
NA	TRBV7-6	NA	TRBJ1-2	CASSGVGGGGYTF	TGTGCCAGCAGCGGAGTGGGGGGCGGTGGCTACACCTTC
NA	TRBV6-5	NA	TRBJ2-5	CASSYISTEQETQYF	TGTGCCAGCAGTTACATATCCACGGAGCAAGAGACCCAGTACTTC
NA	TRBV12-3/TRBV12-4	NA	TRBJ2-5	CASSPPEIGGETQYF	TGTGCCAGCAGTCCTCCGGAGATAGGGGGAGAGACCCAGTACTTC
NA	TRBV28	few	TRBJ1-5	CASRGGQPQHF	TGTGCCAGCAGGGGCGGTCAGCCCCAGCATTTT
NA	TRBV5-1	many	TRBJ2-5	CASSLGGVQETQYF	TGCGCCAGCAGCTTGGGGGGCGTCCAAGAGACCCAGTACTTC
NA	TRBV5-1	once	TRBJ2-7	CASSLGERADEQYF	TGCGCCAGCAGCTTGGGAGAAAGGGCGGACGAGCAGTACTTC
NA	TRBV11-1	NA	TRBJ2-7	CASSSIPGLETYEQYF	TGTGCCAGCAGCTCAATCCCGGGACTCGAAACCTACGAGCAGTACTTC
TRBD1	TRBV5-1	many	TRBJ1-5	CASSHGTGNQPQHF	TGCGCCAGCAGCCACGGGACAGGGAATCAGCCCCAGCATTTT
NA	TRBV20-1	NA	TRBJ1-5	CSALYRGGNQPQHF	TGCAGTGCTCTATACCGGGGAGGCAATCAGCCCCAGCATTTT
NA	TRBV7-3	many	TRBJ1-3	CASSLGGRSSGNTIYF	TGTGCCAGCAGCCTAGGGGGACGCTCTTCTGGAAACACCATATATTTT
NA	TRBV6-2/TRBV6-3	many	TRBJ2-5	CASSYSTQETQYF	TGTGCCAGCAGTTACTCCACGCAAGAGACCCAGTACTTC
NA	TRBV2	NA	TRBJ1-2	CASSFLGAYGYTF	TGTGCCAGCAGTTTTCTGGGGGCCTATGGCTACACCTTC
NA	TRBV20-1	many	TRBJ1-1	CSARQNTEAFF	TGCAGTGCTAGACAGAACACTGAAGCTTTCTTT
NA	TRBV30	many	TRBJ1-1	CAWSVGQWNTEAFF	TGTGCCTGGAGTGTGGGACAATGGAACACTGAAGCTTTCTTT
NA	TRBV19	many	TRBJ2-5	CASSMKRDLRETQYF	TGTGCCAGTAGTATGAAAAGGGACTTAAGAGAGACCCAGTACTTC
NA	TRBV6-1	many	TRBJ2-7	CASSAAAFSYEQYF	TGTGCCAGCAGTGCGGCAGCCTTCTCCTACGAGCAGTACTTC
NA	TRBV29-1	many	TRBJ1-1	CSVDSGSTEAFF	TGCAGCGTTGATTCCGGGAGCACTGAAGCTTTCTTT
NA	TRBV12-3/TRBV12-4	NA	TRBJ1-3	CASNRNGNTIYF	TGTGCCAGCAACAGAAACGGAAACACCATATATTTT
TRBD1	TRBV12-3/TRBV12-4	NA	TRBJ1-1	CASRTGTPGGEAFF	TGTGCCAGCAGAACCGGGACACCAGGGGGTGAAGCTTTCTTT
NA	TRBV6-2/TRBV6-3	NA	TRBJ1-1	CASSYSPTGYVGMNTEAFF	TGTGCCAGCAGTTACTCGCCTACAGGGTACGTGGGCATGAACACTGAAGCTTTCTTT
NA	TRBV12-3/TRBV12-4	NA	TRBJ1-2	CASSQFPLRAGYTF	TGTGCCAGCAGCCAATTCCCACTGAGGGCTGGCTACACCTTC
TRBD2	TRBV6-1	NA	TRBJ2-5	CASRVFLGGETQYF	TGTGCCAGTCGTGTCTTCCTCGGGGGGGAGACCCAGTACTTC
NA	TRBV6-5	many	TRBJ1-2	CASTQGLYPYGYTF	TGTGCCAGCACACAGGGACTCTACCCCTATGGCTACACCTTC
TRBD1	TRBV24-1	NA	TRBJ2-5	CATSDQARDRSQETQYF	TGTGCCACCAGTGACCAGGCCCGGGACAGATCTCAAGAGACCCAGTACTTC